This TCR beta chain was sequenced during a study of blood T cell repertoires in COVID-19. Study information: Sites in the United States, Italy and Spain provided acute and convalescent COVID-19 samples.

In terms of age and location, participants ranged from roughly 18 to 95 years and lived in roughly 22 US areas. Donors were grouped by their self-reported clinical history. Original analysis: Estimation of nucleated cell counts was performed using reference gene primer amplification. Libraries were prepared by immunoSEQ multiplex PCR; TCRdb keeps only in-frame clonotypes and omits some of them. That table is the source of V, J and clone size, and D and trimming were worked out from the DNA. Among approximately 200,000 clones listed, 87% were seen once. Germline values: CDR1 SGHDT, CDR2 YYEEEE. This CDR3 has 17 residues. The J segment lost 0 bases and the V segment lost 3 bases, leaving 6 bases of the junction unmatched.

The chain employs TRBV5-6 and TRBJ2-7, with 13 bases identical to TRBD2. The receptor's source is a young man with acute COVID-19. The sample was PBMCs or T cells enriched from blood (not recorded which). The DNA for the CDR3 is TGTGCCAGCAGCTATGGGACTAGCGGGAAGAGCTCCTACGAGCAGTACTTC. It codes for CASSYGTSGKSSYEQYF. Filled out from reference TRBV5-6 and TRBJ2-7, the complete variable domain reads DAGVTQSPTHLIKTRGQQVTLRCSPKSGHDTVSWYQQALGQGPQFIFQYYEEEERQRGNFPDRFSGHQFPNYSSELNVNALLLGDSALYLCASSYGTSGKSSYEQYFGPGTRLTVT.